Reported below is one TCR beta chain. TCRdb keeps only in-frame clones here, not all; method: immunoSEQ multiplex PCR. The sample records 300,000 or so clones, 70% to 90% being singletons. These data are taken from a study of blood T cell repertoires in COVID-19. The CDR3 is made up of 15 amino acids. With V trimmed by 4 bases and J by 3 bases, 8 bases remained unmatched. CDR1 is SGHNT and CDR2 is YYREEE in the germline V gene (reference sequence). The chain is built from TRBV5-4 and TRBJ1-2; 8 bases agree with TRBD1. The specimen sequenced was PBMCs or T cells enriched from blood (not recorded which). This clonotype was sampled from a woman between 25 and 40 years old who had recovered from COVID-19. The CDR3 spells CASSPPQGAHYGYTF. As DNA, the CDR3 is TGTGCCAGCAGCCCTCCTCAGGGGGCTCACTATGGCTACACCTTC.